There are a few counts of the clone carrying this TCR beta chain. Its antigen is unidentified. This record belongs to a study of a mutant IDH1 vaccine in newly diagnosed glioma. Turning to the study itself: In some groups vaccination began 4-6 weeks post-radiotherapy; others received it with temozolomide. General study results and limits: Pseudoprogression seemingly bore no relation to changes in top peripheral T cell clonotypes.

Assay: immunoSEQ multiplex PCR; the TCRdb copy retains only in-frame clones and omits some. The sample has about 38,000 clones, 75% to 85% seen once. Time point given: week 23, last vaccination. Vaccination comprised doses that each held 300 ug of mutant IDH1 20-mer peptide, plus topical imiquimod. The TCR sequence derives from a man in his forties or fifties with glioma. Sequenced here: PBMCs, sampled from a glioma patient whose treatment included an IDH1 peptide vaccine.

Written as DNA, the CDR3 is TGTGCCAGCAGCCTCTCCGGGGATAACTATGGCTACACCTTC. This gives the protein CASSLSGDNYGYTF. The chain is built from TRBV7-2 and TRBJ1-2; D is undetermined. Trimming stripped 5 bases from V and 1 base from J, with 11 bases between. The CDR3 loop spans 14 amino acids. The V gene's germline CDR1 is SGHTA and CDR2 FQGNSA.